The 8 T cell receptor beta chains presented below share a single source sample, sequenced in a study of blood T cell repertoires in COVID-19. Generated by immunoSEQ multiplex PCR, the TCRdb table keeps only in-frame clones and is missing some. The data show about 260,000 clones, with 75% to 95% seen just once and roughly 2.8% held by the top ten. Sequencing was done on a sample of PBMCs or T cells enriched from blood (not recorded which). All receptors come from a middle-aged man who had been exposed to COVID-19.

V is TRBV19 and J is TRBJ1-3; D gene uncertain. This CDR3 region has 14 residues. Germline loops: CDR1 LNHDA, CDR2 SQIVND (reference sequence). The ends were cut back, 3 bases at V and 4 bases at J, with 10 bases in the middle. The CDR3 DNA is TGTGCCAGTAGTATGACAAGTACCGGAAACACCATATATTTT. It translates to CASSMTSTGNTIYF. The full variable domain, in which reference TRBV19 and TRBJ1-3 provide the parts outside the CDR3, is DGGITQSPKYLFRKEGQNVTLSCEQNLNHDAMYWYRQDPGQGLRLIYYSQIVNDFQKGDIAEGYSVSREKKESFPLTVTSAQKNPTAFYLCASSMTSTGNTIYFGEGSWLTVV.

The chain carries TRBV5-1 and TRBJ2-2; 10 bases map to TRBD2. Germline V gene sequence: CDR1 SGHRS, CDR2 YFSETQ. The CDR3 sequence is 18 residues long. J was trimmed by 1 base and V by 3 bases; bases with no gene match: 9. CDR3 bases: TGCGCCAGCAGCTCTGGAGGGATAGCGGGAGGGAACACCGGGGAGCTGTTTTTT. Protein: CASSSGGIAGGNTGELFF.

Here the CDR3 DNA reads TGTGCCATCAGTGAGTCAGAACAGGTTTACGAGCAGTACTTC. Its protein product is CAISESEQVYEQYF. J is TRBJ2-7 and V is TRBV10-3; possibly TRBD1 for D (5 bases). The CDR3 has 14 residues. With 0 bases removed from V and 4 bases from J, the gap between germline ends came to 10 bases. Germline values: CDR1 ENHRY, CDR2 SYGVKD.

The rearrangement uses TRBV21-1 and TRBJ2-3; the table calls TRBD2, which could not be checked here. TRBV21-1 is a pseudogene. The length of the CDR3 is 18 residues. The CDR3 here is CASSTGLAGSASTDTQYF. CDR3 coding DNA: TGTGCCAGCAGCACGGGACTAGCGGGATCAGCTAGCACAGATACGCAGTATTTT.

J is TRBJ2-3 and V is TRBV27; tentative D call: TRBD2 (6 bases). The germline CDR1 and CDR2 sequences are MNHEY and SMNVEV (reference sequence). The V end lost 3 bases, the J end lost 5 bases, and 21 bases lay between the germline ends. The CDR3 has 17 residues. CDR3 sequence: CASSFFSSGGAQDTQYF. CDR3 sequence (DNA): TGTGCCAGCAGTTTTTTCAGTAGCGGAGGGGCGCAAGATACGCAGTATTTT.

On this clone itself: A junction end diverges from the germline sequence, so it may reflect a read error. The chain combines TRBV28 with TRBJ2-6; TRBD1 matches at 7 bases. Germline V lookup: CDR1 MDHEN, CDR2 SYDVKM. The CDR3 has 16 residues. CDR3 in DNA: TGTGCCACCAGTGGACAGGTCCCCTCTGGGGCCAACGTCCTGACTTTC. This gives the protein CATSGQVPSGANVLTF.

This clone was seen only once. The chain recombines TRBV6-5 with TRBJ1-4, with 8 bases that match TRBD1. CDR3 length: 13 amino acids. With 7 bases clipped from V and 8 bases from J, the junction kept 6 bases outside the gene matches. Germline-derived CDR1 and CDR2 are MNHEY and SVGAGI. The CDR3 spells CASKDRAREKLFF. Here the CDR3 DNA reads TGTGCCAGCAAGGACAGGGCTAGAGAAAAACTGTTTTTT.

This clone has only a few counts. The chain joins TRBV7-9 to TRBJ2-1; 9 bases agree with TRBD1. Unmatched junction bases numbered 8, after V lost 5 bases and J lost 9 bases. Germline CDR1 reads SEHNR; CDR2 reads FQNEAQ (reference sequence). The CDR3 sequence is 14 residues long. CDR3 DNA sequence: TGTGCCAGCAGCGGAGACAGGGGGGGAATTGAGCAGTTCTTC. It yields the protein CASSGDRGGIEQFF. Supplemented by reference TRBV7-9 and TRBJ2-1, the full variable domain reads DTGVSQNPRHKITKRGQNVTFRCDPISEHNRLYWYRQTLGQGPEFLTYFQNEAQLEKSRLLSDRFSAERPKGSFSTLEIQRTEQGDSAMYLCASSGDRGGIEQFFGPGTRLTVL.